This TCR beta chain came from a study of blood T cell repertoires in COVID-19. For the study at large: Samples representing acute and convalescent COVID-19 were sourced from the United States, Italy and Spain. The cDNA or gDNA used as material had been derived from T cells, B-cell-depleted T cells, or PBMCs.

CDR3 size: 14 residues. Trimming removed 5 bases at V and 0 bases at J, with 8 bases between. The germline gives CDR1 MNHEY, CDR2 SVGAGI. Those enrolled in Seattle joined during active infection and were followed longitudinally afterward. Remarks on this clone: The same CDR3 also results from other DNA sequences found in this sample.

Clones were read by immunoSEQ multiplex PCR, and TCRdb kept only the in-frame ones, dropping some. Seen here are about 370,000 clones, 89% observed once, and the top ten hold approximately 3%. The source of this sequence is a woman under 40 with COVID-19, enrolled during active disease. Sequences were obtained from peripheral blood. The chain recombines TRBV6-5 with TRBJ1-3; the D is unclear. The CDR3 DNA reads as TGTGCCAGCAGTCCCGGAGACTCTGGAAACACCATATATTTT. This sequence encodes CASSPGDSGNTIYF.